The rows below give T cell receptor beta chains drawn from one sample of a study of OX40 agonist ivuxolimab in advanced cancers. Some clones are missing from TCRdb's copy, which holds only in-frame ones; the method was immunoSEQ multiplex PCR. Of about 27,000 clones in the sample, 70% to 80% were seen once. Sequenced here: CD4+ or CD8+ T cells sorted from blood, sampled in a trial of the OX40 agonist ivuxolimab. Source of these receptors: an adult with an advanced solid tumor such as melanoma, head and neck, liver or kidney cancer. The CDR3 runs from the conserved cysteine through the conserved F or W. A D gene is named only where the DNA matches it firmly. Rows give clone size only sometimes, using once, few, many, or a class for an expanded clone.

cdr3_nt	cdr3_aa	v_call	cdr3_length	j_call	clone_size	d_call
TGCGCCAGCAGCCGAGTTGCGGGGGGTACGACCATTGAGCAGTACTTC	CASSRVAGGTTIEQYF	TRBV4-1	16	TRBJ2-7	.	TRBD2
TGTGCCAGCAGTTATGGGACTGGAGCCTACGAGCAGTACTTC	CASSYGTGAYEQYF	TRBV6-5	14	TRBJ2-7	.	.
TGTGCCAGCAGGGACAGCGCGGGGTACACAGATACGCAGTATTTT	CASRDSAGYTDTQYF	TRBV2	15	TRBJ2-3	.	.
TGTGCCAGCCTTTCAGTAGTCTCCTACGAGCAGTACTTC	CASLSVVSYEQYF	TRBV2	13	TRBJ2-7	.	.
TGTGCCAGCAGCCGGCTAGCGGAACTTTACAATGAGCAGTTCTTC	CASSRLAELYNEQFF	TRBV28	15	TRBJ2-1	.	TRBD2
TGTGCCAGCAAGGATTATAATTCACCCCTCCACTTT	CASKDYNSPLHF	TRBV2	12	TRBJ1-6	.	.
TGTGCCAGCAGCTTATTTTTACCGGACAGGGCGTCTAATGAGCAGTTCTTC	CASSLFLPDRASNEQFF	TRBV7-8	17	TRBJ2-1	.	TRBD1
TGCGCCAGCAGCTCAGGGAGCTCCTACAATGAGCAGTTCTTC	CASSSGSSYNEQFF	TRBV5-1	14	TRBJ2-1	.	.
TGTGCCAGCAGGCTAACTAGCGGGAGGGCCCCAGAGACCCAGTACTTC	CASRLTSGRAPETQYF	TRBV2	16	TRBJ2-5	.	TRBD2
TGTGCCAGCAGCTTAGTACAGGACTACGAGCAGTACTTC	CASSLVQDYEQYF	TRBV7-2	13	TRBJ2-7	.	.
TGTGCCAGCAGTTACTCGGCTAGCGGGGGGGAGTTCTTC	CASSYSASGGEFF	TRBV6-5	13	TRBJ2-1	.	TRBD2
TGCGCCAGCAGCCAAGAGGGAGCAGAGACCCAGTACTTC	CASSQEGAETQYF	TRBV4-1	13	TRBJ2-5	.	.
TGCGCCAGCAGCCCAGCGATAAGAGACTATGGCTACACCTTC	CASSPAIRDYGYTF	TRBV4-1	14	TRBJ1-2	few	.
TGTGCCAGTAGTATTTCAGGGGGCGCCTACAATGAGCAGTTCTTC	CASSISGGAYNEQFF	TRBV19	15	TRBJ2-1	once	TRBD1
TGTGCCAGCAGTGAGGGTCTTGCTTCGAACTATGGCTACACCTTC	CASSEGLASNYGYTF	TRBV6-1	15	TRBJ1-2	.	.
TGCGCCAGCAGCCAAGGCGACCCGGCCCTAACGGAGCAGTACTTC	CASSQGDPALTEQYF	TRBV4-1	15	TRBJ2-7	.	.
TGCAGCGCTCCGTTAAGCAATGAGCAGTTCTTC	CSAPLSNEQFF	TRBV29-1	11	TRBJ2-1	once	.
TGTGCCAGCAGTGAAATCTACGGGGTAGGCCCCTACGAGCAGTACTTC	CASSEIYGVGPYEQYF	TRBV2	16	TRBJ2-7	once	.
TGTGCCAGCAGCCTAATGGGCGGGGGCTCCTACAATGAGCAGTTCTTC	CASSLMGGGSYNEQFF	TRBV7-9	16	TRBJ2-1	.	TRBD2
TGCGCCAGCAGCCAAGCCGACGCGGGCGGGGCGTACGAGCAGTACTTC	CASSQADAGGAYEQYF	TRBV4-1	16	TRBJ2-7	.	.
.	CASRLVGQGNEKLFF	TRBV12-2	15	TRBJ1-4	once	.
TGTGCCAGCAGTGAATACGGAGTGTTCTACAATGAGCAGTTCTTC	CASSEYGVFYNEQFF	TRBV25-1	15	TRBJ2-1	.	.